Described below is a single TCR beta chain sequence and its context. These data come from a study of cytomegalovirus exposure and HLA in healthy donors. Study information: About 83 million unique TCRs from HLA-typed donors made up an early data release.

With 4 bases clipped from V and 3 bases from J, the junction kept 7 bases outside the gene matches. This CDR3 region has 17 residues. Germline V gene sequence: CDR1 SGHRS, CDR2 YFSETQ. Both 60 Vbeta primers and 13 Jbeta primers went into the PCR. The table came from immunoSEQ multiplex PCR; TCRdb's copy has only in-frame clones and leaves some out. In the table there are 110,000 to 150,000 clones, about three quarters of which are singletons. The TCR comes from a man between 18 and 35 years old in good health and CMV-seronegative. The V gene is TRBV5-1, the J gene TRBJ2-7, with 16 bases lining up with TRBD2. Sequenced input: PBMCs. Here the CDR3 reads CASSPGLAGGPLYEQYF. CDR3 in DNA: TGCGCCAGCAGCCCGGGACTAGCGGGAGGGCCTCTCTACGAGCAGTACTTC.